One and the same sample provided the 17 T cell receptor beta chains below, sequenced in a study of tumor-infiltrating lymphocytes in primary liver carcinoma. Germline DNA was also extracted, and blood RNA was taken from unsorted whole blood. Total RNA (roughly 530 ng) served as template for TCR beta cDNA synthesis primed by a constant-region primer. Investigators got TCR beta libraries out of three nested multiplex PCR rounds, done with slightly modified ARM-PCR. Investigators reported that the first two PCR rounds, at about 9 cycles each, used TRBV1-TRBV30 forward primers with a C-beta reverse primer. TCRdb independently ran MiXCR on the multiplex PCR reads; one entry per CDR3 protein. The sample lists hundreds of thousands of distinct CDR3 sequences, around three fifths occurring once. The specimen sequenced was peripheral blood. These receptors originate from a woman aged 30 to 39 with primary liver carcinoma and hepatitis B virus infection.

Notes on this clonotype: This may stem from a read error, because a much larger clone lies one nucleotide away. The rearrangement joins TRBV13 to TRBJ2-1, with a tentative D call TRBD2 (6 bases). V dropped 4 bases and J dropped 7 bases, with 17 bases sitting between them. Germline lookup yields CDR1 PRHDT and CDR2 FYEKMQ (reference sequence). CDR3 length: 15 residues. CDR3: CASSSSERAVNEQFF. The CDR3 nucleotides are TGTGCCAGCAGCTCTAGCGAGAGGGCCGTGAATGAGCAGTTCTTC.

At least ten counts were recorded for this clonotype. The chain joins TRBV4-3 to TRBJ2-1, with D tentatively TRBD2 (5 bases). The CDR3 totals 14 residues. The V gene's germline CDR1 is LGHNA and CDR2 YSLEER. Between the trimmed V and J ends, which lost 3 bases and 6 bases, there was a span of 12 bases. CDR3 in DNA: TGCGCCAGCAGCCACGCGGGCCAGAGCAATGAGCAGTTCTTC. Its protein product is CASSHAGQSNEQFF.

This clonotype appeared many times. The chain links TRBV11-2 to TRBJ2-1, with 10 bases that match TRBD2. V gave up 8 bases and J gave up 9 bases; unmatched junction bases: 10. Germline assignment: CDR1 SGHAT and CDR2 FQNNGV. The CDR3 is 14 residues long. In nucleotides, the CDR3 is TGTGCCAGCTGTGGTGTGGGACTAGCGATTGAGCAGTTCTTC. Amino acids: CASCGVGLAIEQFF.

To note about this clonotype: Possible read error: a much larger clone is one base away. J is TRBJ2-5 and V is TRBV29-1; 8 nucleotides line up with TRBD1. V dropped 4 bases and J dropped 4; count of bases not matched to a gene: 8. Germline V lookup: CDR1 SQVTM, CDR2 ANQGSEA. The CDR3 contains 14 residues. CDR3 residues: CSVVETGVGETQYF. The CDR3 DNA reads as TGCAGCGTTGTGGAGACAGGGGTCGGAGAGACCCAGTACTTC.

With respect to this clonotype: A clone one base away is much larger, so this may be a read error. Because the CDR3 is missing its conserved closing phenylalanine or tryptophan, this is likely a read error. The rearrangement joins TRBV4-1 to TRBJ2-1; no clear D. CDR1 and CDR2 (germline): MGHRA, YSYEKL. The germline V and J ends were trimmed by 0 bases and 0 bases, with 9 bases remaining between them. CDR3 length: 16 residues. As DNA, the CDR3 is TGCGCCAGCAGCCAAGACCGTGTTAGCTCCTACAATGAGCAGTTCCTC. It specifies CASSQDRVSSYNEQFL.

This clonotype has a single count. The chain links TRBV6-5 to TRBJ1-4; D gene ambiguous. Germline V gene sequence: CDR1 MNHEY, CDR2 SVGAGI. The CDR3 runs to 14 residues. Deletions cut 6 bases from V and 5 bases from J, with 13 bases between. CDR3 loop: CASSGGSRNEKLFF. The CDR3, as DNA: TGTGCCAGCAGCGGAGGGAGCAGGAATGAAAAACTGTTTTTT.

This clonotype has a count of ten or more. The V gene is TRBV12-3 or TRBV12-4, the J gene TRBJ2-4; D possibly corresponds to TRBD1 (5 bases). Deletions cut 3 bases from V and 6 bases from J, with 6 bases between. The CDR3 is made up of 12 amino acids. CDR3 sequence (DNA): TGTGCCAGCAGTTTCCAGGGAAACATTCAGTACTTC. Translation gives CASSFQGNIQYF.

Comments on this clonotype: A single base separates this from a much larger clone, so it may be a read error. The chain recombines TRBV29-1 with TRBJ1-1, with no clear D. CDR1 is SQVTM, CDR2 ANQGSEA, per germline. The ends were cut back, 4 bases at V and 5 bases at J, with 20 bases in the middle. The CDR3 is made up of 15 amino acids. In nucleotides, the CDR3 is TGCAGCGTTGTTTTAATAGGCAGTCAGAGGACTGAAGCTTTCTTT. Protein product: CSVVLIGSQRTEAFF.

Concerning this clonotype itself: This could be a read error, since a much larger clone is one nucleotide away. This chain connects TRBV6-5 to TRBJ2-1; D tentatively reads TRBD1 or TRBD2 (5 bases each). This CDR3 has 15 residues. Germline-derived CDR1 and CDR2 are MNHEY and SVGAGI. This CDR3 reads CVSSYTWDLYNEQFF. The CDR3 DNA follows: TGTGTCAGCAGTTATACGTGGGACCTATACAATGAGCAGTTCTTC.

This clonotype is a singleton in its sample. The junction departs from germline at one end; a sequencing error may be responsible. The chain combines TRBV6-5 with TRBJ2-3; D is ambiguous. Per the germline V gene, CDR1 is MNHEY and CDR2 is SVGAGI. This CDR3 spans 17 amino acids. CDR3 region: CTSSYSMGSTLTDTQYF. CDR3 DNA sequence: TGTACCAGCAGTTACTCGATGGGGTCCACCCTCACAGATACACAGTATTTT.

Points on this clonotype: Given a much more abundant clone one base away, this may be a read error. This chain uses TRBV10-3 with TRBJ2-1; D ambiguous. Germline loops: CDR1 ENHRY, CDR2 SYGVKD. The CDR3 length is 11 residues. The DNA for the CDR3 is TGTGCCATCAGTGTATCCAATAAGCAGTTCTTC. Protein product: CAISVSNKQFF.

This clonotype was found a few times. The chain carries TRBV7-8 and TRBJ1-1; D ambiguous. The CDR3 is made up of 14 amino acids. Trimming pared 0 bases from V and 4 bases from J, leaving 9 bases between. CDR1 is SGHVS and CDR2 is FQNEAQ in the germline V gene. CDR3 loop: CASSLAGKFTEAFF. Written as DNA, the CDR3 is TGTGCCAGCAGCTTAGCGGGGAAGTTCACTGAAGCTTTCTTT.

The J gene is TRBJ1-1, the V gene TRBV11-2; TRBD1 is a possible D gene (6 bases). This CDR3 contains 20 residues. Germline V gives CDR1 SGHAT, CDR2 FQNNGV. The germline V and J ends were trimmed by 0 bases and 0 bases, with 23 bases remaining between them. The CDR3 DNA is TGTGCCAGCAGCTTAGAAAGTACTGGGATGGGGGGGGCCTTGAACACTGAAGCTTTCTTT. Translated, it gives CASSLESTGMGGALNTEAFF.

Details on this clonotype: One end of the junction fails to match germline, which may point to a read error. The CDR3 protein is CAGSYDYGTGVGSGANVLTF. The CDR3 DNA follows: TGTGCCGGCAGTTACGACTACGGGACAGGGGTCGGCTCTGGGGCCAACGTCCTGACTTTC. The chain couples TRBV6-2 or TRBV6-3 to TRBJ2-6; 10 bases are a match to TRBD1. The germline V gene encodes CDR1 MNHEY and CDR2 SVGEGT. The CDR3 has 20 residues.

This clonotype was seen at least ten times. V is TRBV11-2 and J is TRBJ2-7; D remains unclear. The CDR3 has 13 residues. Between the trimmed V and J ends, which lost 8 bases and 5 bases, there was a span of 16 bases. CDR1 is SGHAT and CDR2 is FQNNGV in the germline V gene. The CDR3 region is CASCFGARDEQYF. CDR3 coding DNA: TGTGCCAGCTGTTTCGGTGCTCGGGACGAGCAGTACTTC.

The sample holds a few counts of this clonotype. V is TRBV6-2 or TRBV6-3 and J is TRBJ1-5, with a possible D match to TRBD1 (6 bases). The CDR3 runs to 14 residues. V lost 1 base to trimming and J lost 7 bases, with 11 bases between them. Germline CDR1 and CDR2: MNHEY and SVGEGT. CDR3 protein: CASSYWGAGQPQHF. CDR3 sequence (DNA): TGTGCCAGCAGTTACTGGGGGGCGGGACAGCCCCAGCATTTT.

The chain recombines TRBV11-1 with TRBJ2-1, with 7 bases lining up with TRBD2. This CDR3 has 13 residues. The germline V gene has CDR1 SGHAT and CDR2 FQDESV (reference sequence). The ends lost 5 bases at V and 6 bases at J; junction bases unmatched: 4. DNA for the CDR3: TGTGCCAGCAGCCTGTGGACTAGCAATGAGCAGTTCTTC. As protein: CASSLWTSNEQFF.